The clone carrying this T cell receptor (beta chain) was counted only a few times. This record belongs to a study of shared clonotypes between healthy human individuals. Generated by immunoSEQ multiplex PCR, the TCRdb table keeps only in-frame clones and is missing some. Of hundreds of thousands of clones listed, 55% to 75% are singletons. The material sequenced was memory CD4+ T cells sorted from blood. Indicated subset: CD45RA-negative fraction. This receptor was identified in a woman aged 25-40 years in good health.

The CDR3 is CASSSTLSGNTIYF. The CDR3 DNA reads TGTGCCAGTAGTTCGACACTCTCTGGAAACACCATATATTTT. The chain combines TRBV19 with TRBJ1-3; D is ambiguous. The V gene lost 5 bases and the J gene lost 0 bases, with 8 bases spanning the gap. The CDR3 is 14 amino acids. Germline CDR1 reads LNHDA; CDR2 reads SQIVND (reference sequence).